This T cell receptor (beta chain) is drawn from a study of blood T cell repertoires in COVID-19 (dated by TCRdb to about 2020). A note on the overall study: Samples covering the acute and convalescent phases of COVID-19 were provided by collaborators in the United States, Italy and Spain. The prospective study material was composed of cDNA or gDNA derived from T cells, B-cell-depleted T cells, or PBMCs. Subjects who had been exposed to COVID-19, were actively infected with it, or had recovered from it provided the deeply sampled blood TCRbeta repertoires that made up the dataset. The repertoires were released in a freely available public database intended as a resource for research on the immune response to SARS-CoV-2. The samples were drawn from two sources: the first 160 participants of the ongoing ImmuneRACE study, and fewer than 1,500 subjects contributed by 6 global collaborators. A de-identified subject ID, COVID-19 status, age in years and sex were almost always included in the sample metadata. HLA class I and class II types, where available, came from metadata supplied by the sample provider rather than from assay-based typing. Points the paper makes about the study in general: The amount of clinical and demographic metadata varied by source and participant and was provided uncurated.

The CDR3 goes from the cysteine to the phenylalanine over 15 residues. Only the CDR3 DNA stays, 45 bases, in frame from base 1. Looking up the germline V gene yields CDR1 SGHDT and CDR2 YYEEEE. V is reduced by 4 bases and J by 3 bases, leaving a spacing of 14 bases between them. TCRbeta CDR3 regions were amplified from genomic DNA by means of the immunoSEQ Assay, a bias-controlled multiplex PCR. Per the original workflow: Within the assay, amplification of reference gene primers was used to estimate how many nucleated cells each sample contained. Sequence reads were collapsed and filtered to measure the absolute abundance of every unique TCRbeta CDR3 rearrangement. Productive Simpson clonality was computed per sample as the square root of Simpson's diversity index over productive rearrangements. The source is immuneACCESS, and TCRdb retained only in-frame sequences with V and J called. Part of the clones is not carried over; for the studies checked, unresolved V genes explain less than half of this, and the remainder is unexplained. V and J calls and clone size are copied from that table; D and trimming were computed from the DNA. This sample has a few hundred thousand clones in its table, and approximately 86% of those were observed once. The top ten constitute around 1.6% of the sample.

Regarding this clone: This clone's antigen is unknown. Nothing much larger sits one base from this clone, and base qualities are not available.

In the prospective study, participants were roughly 18 to 95 years old, resided in 24 geographic areas of the United States, and were enrolled through a virtual design. In the prospective study, participants were assigned to cohorts based on the clinical history participants reported in a screening survey and a study questionnaire. Recovered participants in ImmuneRACE Cohort 3 were defined as having two consecutive negative NP/OP PCR tests, clearance from a healthcare professional, or resolution of symptoms. In the prospective study, whole blood, serum and a nasopharyngeal or oropharyngeal swab were collected from each participant by mobile phlebotomists. Prospective study participants could optionally give additional blood draws and questionnaires over an approximately 2-month period. Before DNA extraction, prospective study blood samples were shipped either frozen or at room temperature.

Rearrangement joined TRBV5-6 to TRBJ1-3; a tentative D match to TRBD1 spans 6 bases. The sample was PBMCs or T cells enriched from blood (not recorded which). The TCR sequence derives from a woman aged 45-65 years who had recovered from COVID-19. The CDR3 region reads CASSPTGPLGNTIYF. The sequenced DNA is TGTGCCAGCAGCCCGACAGGTCCGCTTGGAAACACCATATATTTT.